This TCR beta chain originates from a study of cytomegalovirus exposure and HLA in healthy donors. Overall study results and limits: It was likely that a cluster of highly shared sequence variants was a sequencing artifact.

V was clipped by 1 base and J by 4 bases, with 13 bases between them. Germline CDR1 MGHRA, CDR2 YSYEKL. The CDR3 sequence is 16 residues long. Participants comprised healthy donors of bone marrow. As to this clone: What it binds is unknown.

The primer mix had 60 Vbeta and 13 Jbeta primers. Generated by immunoSEQ multiplex PCR, the TCRdb table keeps only in-frame clones and is missing some. There are 100,000 to 150,000 clones in the sample; over 80% occur only once, and over 0.2% lies in the top ten. The sample comprised PBMCs. The receptor was isolated from a man aged 45-60 years in good health and CMV-seronegative. This sequence joins TRBV4-1 and TRBJ2-2, with D possibly being TRBD1 (5 bases). CDR3 sequence reads: CASSQVLGQGTGELFF. CDR3 in DNA: TGCGCCAGCAGCCAAGTACTGGGGCAGGGCACCGGGGAGCTGTTTTTT.